This T cell receptor beta chain originates from a study of T-cell reconstitution after alpha-beta-depleted transplantation in children. The V end was cut by 0 bases, the J end by 3 bases, with 9 bases between. The CDR3 sequence is 14 residues long. CDR1 is SGHTA, CDR2 FQGNSA, per germline. As it was prepared, the TCRbeta library received unique molecular identifiers. TCRdb reanalysed the PCR reads using MiXCR and keeps one entry per CDR3 protein. The sample carries some 290,000 distinct CDR3 sequences, around 20% recorded once. This chain links TRBV7-2 with TRBJ2-7; TRBD1 is a possible D gene (5 bases). The sequence was collected from a male patient younger than 18 who had a stem cell transplant for acute lymphoblastic leukemia, so the T cells may come from the graft donor. The material was PBMCs, mostly from graft donor cells, obtained 180 days after TCRalphabeta/CD19-depleted stem cell transplant. The CDR3 coding sequence is TGTGCCAGCAGCTTAGCAGGGGCGGACTACGAGCAGTACTTC. Its translation: CASSLAGADYEQYF.